This paragraph reports one T cell receptor (beta chain). The sample belongs to a study of CD8 T cells in Susac syndrome. The germline V gene encodes CDR1 SEHNR and CDR2 FQNEAQ (reference sequence). V was trimmed by 5 bases and J by 4 bases, leaving 17 bases between them. The CDR3 sequence is 15 residues long. Random hexamers were used to reverse transcribe the RNA input (about 0.5 to 1 ug). One entry per CDR3 protein, called by TCRdb with MiXCR from the immunoSEQ multiplex PCR reads. The repertoire holds 200,000 to 250,000 distinct CDR3 sequences, with 94% as singletons. The chain carries TRBV7-9 and TRBJ1-2; possibly TRBD1 for D (6 bases). The origin of this receptor is a human donor with Susac syndrome. Material for sequencing was CD4+ T cells from PBMCs. The CDR3 sequence is CASSRTEGLAYGYTF. The DNA for the CDR3 is TGTGCCAGCAGCCGGACAGAGGGCTTGGCCTATGGCTACACCTTC.